This T cell receptor (beta chain) appears in the sequencing data of a study of T cell responses to AZD1222 COVID-19 vaccine. Data came from immunoSEQ multiplex PCR; TCRdb stores just in-frame clones and leaves some out. This sample has roughly 120,000 clones, with roughly nine tenths found just once. Regarding the study as a whole: Nearly half of spike-specific TCRs reportedly target unmutated variant regions. Spike-specific TCR breadth and depth went up after people got two AZD1222 doses.

Per germline, CDR1 LGHNT and CDR2 FRNRAP. The CDR3 sequence is 17 residues long. Trimming took off 0 bases at V and 2 bases at J, with 14 bases between the two ends. As for this clone: What it binds is not known.

This clonotype was sampled from an adult in good health. The source material was peripheral blood, sampled on day 0 of AZD1222 vaccination. V gene TRBV12-5 combines with J gene TRBJ1-5, with D possibly being TRBD1 (6 bases). The chain's CDR3 is CASGLVPGGAGNQPQHF. The CDR3 bases are TGTGCTAGTGGTTTGGTCCCCGGGGGGGCAGGCAATCAGCCCCAGCATTTT.